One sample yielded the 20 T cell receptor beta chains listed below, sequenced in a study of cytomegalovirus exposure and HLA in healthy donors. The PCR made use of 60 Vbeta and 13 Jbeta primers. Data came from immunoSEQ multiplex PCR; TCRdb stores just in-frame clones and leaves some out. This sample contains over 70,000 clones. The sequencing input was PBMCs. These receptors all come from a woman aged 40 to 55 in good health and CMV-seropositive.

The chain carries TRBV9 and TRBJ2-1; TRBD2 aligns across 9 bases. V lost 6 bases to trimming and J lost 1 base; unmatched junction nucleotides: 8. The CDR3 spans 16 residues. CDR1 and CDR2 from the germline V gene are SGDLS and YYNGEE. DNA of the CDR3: TGTGCCAGCACTCGAGCGGGGGGCCTGTCCTACAATGAGCAGTTCTTC. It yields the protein CASTRAGGLSYNEQFF.

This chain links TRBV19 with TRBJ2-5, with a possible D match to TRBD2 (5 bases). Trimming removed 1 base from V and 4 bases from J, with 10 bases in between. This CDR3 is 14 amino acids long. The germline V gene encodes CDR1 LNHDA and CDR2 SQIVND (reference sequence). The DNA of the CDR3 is TGTGCCAGTAGTATAGGTGGAGGTCGAGAGACCCAGTACTTC. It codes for CASSIGGGRETQYF. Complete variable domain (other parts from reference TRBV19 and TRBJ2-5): DGGITQSPKYLFRKEGQNVTLSCEQNLNHDAMYWYRQDPGQGLRLIYYSQIVNDFQKGDIAEGYSVSREKKESFPLTVTSAQKNPTAFYLCASSIGGGRETQYFGPGTRLLVL.

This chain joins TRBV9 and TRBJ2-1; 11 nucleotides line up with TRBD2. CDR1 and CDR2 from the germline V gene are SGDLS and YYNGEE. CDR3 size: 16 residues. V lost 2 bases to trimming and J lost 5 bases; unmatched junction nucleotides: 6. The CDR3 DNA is TGTGCCAGCAGCGTCAGGGGGACTAGCGGCCACAATGAGCAGTTCTTC. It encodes CASSVRGTSGHNEQFF.

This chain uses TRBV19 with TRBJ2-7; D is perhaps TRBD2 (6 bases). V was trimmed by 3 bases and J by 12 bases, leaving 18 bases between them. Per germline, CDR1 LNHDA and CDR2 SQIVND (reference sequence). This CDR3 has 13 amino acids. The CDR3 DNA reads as TGTGCCAGTAGTATCAATAAAGCCGGAGGGCTGTACTTC. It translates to CASSINKAGGLYF.

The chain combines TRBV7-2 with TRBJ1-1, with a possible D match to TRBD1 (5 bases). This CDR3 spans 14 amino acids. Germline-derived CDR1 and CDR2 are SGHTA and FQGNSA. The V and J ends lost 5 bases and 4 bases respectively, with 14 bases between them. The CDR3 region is CASSLIAGGTEAFF. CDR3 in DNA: TGTGCCAGCAGCCTCATCGCCGGGGGCACTGAAGCTTTCTTT.

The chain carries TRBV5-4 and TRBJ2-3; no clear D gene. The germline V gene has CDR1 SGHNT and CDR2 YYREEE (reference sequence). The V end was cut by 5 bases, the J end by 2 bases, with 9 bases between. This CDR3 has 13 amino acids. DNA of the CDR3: TGTGCCAGCAGTCCTGACTCCACAGATACGCAGTATTTT. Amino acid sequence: CASSPDSTDTQYF.

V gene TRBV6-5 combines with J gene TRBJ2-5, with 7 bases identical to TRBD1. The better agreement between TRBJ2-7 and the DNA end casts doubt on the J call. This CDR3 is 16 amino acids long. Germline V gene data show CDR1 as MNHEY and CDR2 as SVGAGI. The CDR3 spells CASSYSEGALTYEQYF. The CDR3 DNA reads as TGTGCCAGCAGTTACTCAGAGGGGGCTTTAACCTACGAGCAGTACTTC.

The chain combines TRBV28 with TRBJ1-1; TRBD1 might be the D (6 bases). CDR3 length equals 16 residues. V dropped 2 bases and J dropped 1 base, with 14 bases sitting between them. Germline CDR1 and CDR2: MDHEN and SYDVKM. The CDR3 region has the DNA TGTGCCAGCAGTTTAGAGGGGGAAGGGAGGAACACTGAAGCTTTCTTT. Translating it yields CASSLEGEGRNTEAFF.

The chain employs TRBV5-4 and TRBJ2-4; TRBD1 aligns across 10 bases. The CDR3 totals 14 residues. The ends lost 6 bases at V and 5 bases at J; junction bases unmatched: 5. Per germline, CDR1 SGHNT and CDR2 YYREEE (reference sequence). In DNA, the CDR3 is TGTGCCAGCATGGGACAGGGGTCCGAAAACATTCAGTACTTC. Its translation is CASMGQGSENIQYF.

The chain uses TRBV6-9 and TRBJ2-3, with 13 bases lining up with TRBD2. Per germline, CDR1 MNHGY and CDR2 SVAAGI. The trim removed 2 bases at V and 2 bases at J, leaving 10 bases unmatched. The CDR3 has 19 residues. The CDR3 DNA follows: TGTGCCAGCAGTTATAATATGACTAGCGGGAGGCGTGACACAGATACGCAGTATTTT. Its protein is CASSYNMTSGRRDTDTQYF.

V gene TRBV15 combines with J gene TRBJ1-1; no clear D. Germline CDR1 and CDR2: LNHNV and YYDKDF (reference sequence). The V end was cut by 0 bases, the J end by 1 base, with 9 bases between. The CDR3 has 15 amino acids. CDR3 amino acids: CATSRDRRWNTEAFF. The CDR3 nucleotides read TGTGCCACCAGCAGAGATCGCCGGTGGAACACTGAAGCTTTCTTT.

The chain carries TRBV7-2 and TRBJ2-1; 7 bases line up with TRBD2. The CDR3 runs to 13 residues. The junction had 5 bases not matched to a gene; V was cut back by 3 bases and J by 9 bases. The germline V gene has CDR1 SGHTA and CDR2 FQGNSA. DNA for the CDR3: TGTGCCAGCAGCTTGGGGGGGAGGGTTGAGCAGTTCTTC. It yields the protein CASSLGGRVEQFF.

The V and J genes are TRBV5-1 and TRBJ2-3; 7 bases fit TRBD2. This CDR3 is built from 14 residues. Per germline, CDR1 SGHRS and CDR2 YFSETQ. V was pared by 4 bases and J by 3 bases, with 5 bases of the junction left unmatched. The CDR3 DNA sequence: TGCGCCAGCAGCGGCATTAGCGGGACAGATACGCAGTATTTT. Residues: CASSGISGTDTQYF.

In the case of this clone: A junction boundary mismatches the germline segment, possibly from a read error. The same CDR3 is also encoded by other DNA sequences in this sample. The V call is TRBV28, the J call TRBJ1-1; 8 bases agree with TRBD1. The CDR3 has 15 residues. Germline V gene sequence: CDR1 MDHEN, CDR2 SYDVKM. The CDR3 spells CASRGQGGMNTEAFF. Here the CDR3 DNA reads TGTGCCAGCAGAGGACAGGGAGGAATGAACACTGAAGCTTTCTTC. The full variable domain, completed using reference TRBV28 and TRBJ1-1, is DVKVTQSSRYLVKRTGEKVFLECVQDMDHENMFWYRQDPGLGLRLIYFSYDVKMKEKGDIPEGYSVSREKKERFSLILESASTNQTSMYLCASRGQGGMNTEAFFGQGTRLTVV.

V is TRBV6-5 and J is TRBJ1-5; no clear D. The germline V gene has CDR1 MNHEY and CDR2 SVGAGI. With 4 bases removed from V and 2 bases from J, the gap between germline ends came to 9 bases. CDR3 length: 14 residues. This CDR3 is CASSSYARNQPQHF. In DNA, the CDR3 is TGTGCCAGCAGTTCCTACGCCCGCAATCAGCCCCAGCATTTT.

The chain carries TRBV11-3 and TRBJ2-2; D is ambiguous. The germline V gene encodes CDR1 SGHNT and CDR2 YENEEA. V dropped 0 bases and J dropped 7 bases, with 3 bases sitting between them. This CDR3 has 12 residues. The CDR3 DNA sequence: TGTGCCAGCAGCTTAGACTTCGGGGAGCTGTTTTTT. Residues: CASSLDFGELFF.

The CDR3 nucleotides read TGTGCCAGCAGCTTGCGGACGGGATACAATGAGCAGTTCTTC. Amino acid sequence: CASSLRTGYNEQFF. The rearrangement uses TRBV7-9 and TRBJ2-1, with D tentatively TRBD2 (5 bases). V dropped 3 bases and J dropped 4 bases, with 10 bases sitting between them. The germline V gene has CDR1 SEHNR and CDR2 FQNEAQ (reference sequence). The CDR3 has 14 residues.

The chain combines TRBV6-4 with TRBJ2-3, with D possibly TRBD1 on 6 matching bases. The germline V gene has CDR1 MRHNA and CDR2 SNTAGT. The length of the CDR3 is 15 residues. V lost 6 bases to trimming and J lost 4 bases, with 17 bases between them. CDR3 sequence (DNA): TGTGCCAGCAGCACAGGGTACCGAGACGCAGATACGCAGTATTTT. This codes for CASSTGYRDADTQYF.

CDR3 nucleotides: TGTGCCAGCAGCCCCGAGGCTGGAAACACCATATATTTT. It yields the protein CASSPEAGNTIYF. The chain recombines TRBV11-3 with TRBJ1-3; no clear D. Trimming cost V 5 bases and J 2 bases, with 7 bases left between them. Germline V gene lookup returns CDR1 SGHNT and CDR2 YENEEA. The CDR3 extends over 13 amino acids.

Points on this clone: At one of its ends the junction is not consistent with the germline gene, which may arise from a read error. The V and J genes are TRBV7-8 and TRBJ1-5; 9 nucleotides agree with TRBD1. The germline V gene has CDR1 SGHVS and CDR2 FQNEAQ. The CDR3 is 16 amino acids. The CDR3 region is CAGSFGTGHSNQPQHF. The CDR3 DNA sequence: TGTGCCGGCAGCTTTGGGACAGGGCATAGCAATCAGCCCCAGCATTTT.